These T cell receptor beta chains were read from a single sample in a study of control samples from healthy donors and cancer patients. The table came from immunoSEQ multiplex PCR; TCRdb's copy has only in-frame clones and leaves some out. The profile shows around 68,000 clones, 75% to 85% of them singletons. The sequenced sample was blood. The receptors were gathered from a man aged 55 to 70 in good health. Both conserved end residues are part of each CDR3. The D gene is left open where the match is weak. Expanded clones get a size class; other rows say once, few or many, or leave the size out.

CDR3aa	CDR3nt	abundance	v_gene	j_gene	d_gene
CASSQDLQRNSYNEQFF	TGCGCCAGCAGCCAAGATTTGCAGCGGAATTCCTACAATGAGCAGTTCTTC	.	TRBV4-1	TRBJ2-1	.
CSANRVTEAFF	TGCAGTGCTAACAGGGTTACTGAAGCTTTCTTT	.	TRBV20-1	TRBJ1-1	.
CAWSLGPYEQYF	TGTGCCTGGAGTCTGGGTCCCTACGAGCAGTACTTC	once	TRBV30	TRBJ2-7	.
CASSLDRGPYEQYF	TGTGCCAGCAGCCTCGACAGGGGACCCTACGAGCAGTACTTC	.	TRBV7-3	TRBJ2-7	TRBD1
CASSIQVGVSYEQYF	TGTGCCAGTAGTATCCAGGTGGGGGTTTCCTACGAGCAGTACTTC	.	TRBV19	TRBJ2-7	.
CASSPRGNYEQYF	TGTGCCAGCAGTCCCAGGGGAAACTACGAGCAGTACTTC	.	TRBV6-6	TRBJ2-7	.
CASSKGGLAGGLADTQYF	TGTGCCAGCAGCAAAGGAGGACTAGCGGGGGGCTTAGCAGATACGCAGTATTTT	.	TRBV5-4	TRBJ2-3	TRBD2
CASSKLPSQTRGRHPGTDTQYF	TGTGCCAGTAGTAAGTTGCCCTCTCAGACTCGCGGGAGACATCCTGGCACAGATACGCAGTATTTT	once	TRBV19	TRBJ2-3	TRBD2
CASSPQGHYGYTF	TGTGCCAGCAGTCCACAGGGCCACTATGGCTACACCTTC	.	TRBV25-1	TRBJ1-2	.
CSFYPGAYGYTF	TGCAGCTTTTACCCAGGAGCCTATGGCTACACCTTC	few	TRBV29-1	TRBJ1-2	.
CATSEGQGVGLAWGSSYNEQFF	TGTGCCACCAGTGAGGGGCAGGGAGTGGGACTAGCGTGGGGAAGCTCCTACAATGAGCAGTTCTTC	.	TRBV24-1	TRBJ2-1	TRBD2
CASSARDETKNIQYF	TGTGCCAGCAGCGCCCGAGATGAAACCAAAAACATTCAGTACTTC	.	TRBV9	TRBJ2-4	.
CASSSDRGPTGELFF	TGTGCCAGCAGCTCGGACAGGGGGCCCACCGGGGAGCTGTTTTTT	.	TRBV7-9	TRBJ2-2	TRBD1
CASSIDYFRVSTEAFF	TGTGCCAGTAGTATAGACTATTTCAGGGTGAGCACTGAAGCTTTCTTT	few	TRBV19	TRBJ1-1	.
CASFSGSADEQFF	TGTGCCTCCTTTAGCGGGAGTGCTGATGAGCAGTTCTTC	.	TRBV30	TRBJ2-1	TRBD2
CASSPGQGVETQYF	TGTGCCAGCAGCCCCGGACAGGGGGTAGAGACCCAGTACTTC	.	TRBV7-9	TRBJ2-5	TRBD1
CASSLWNTGELFF	TGTGCCAGCAGCTTGTGGAACACCGGGGAGCTGTTTTTT	.	TRBV5-5	TRBJ2-2	.
CASSERDSDQPQHF	TGTGCCAGCAGTGAACGGGATTCAGATCAGCCCCAGCATTTT	once	TRBV25-1	TRBJ1-5	.
CSFSGTAYGYTF	TGCAGCTTCAGTGGGACAGCCTATGGCTACACCTTC	.	TRBV29-1	TRBJ1-2	TRBD1
CASSPGTSGRDEQYF	TGTGCCAGCAGCCCCGGGACTAGCGGGAGGGACGAGCAGTACTTC	.	TRBV7-2	TRBJ2-7	TRBD2
CASSIGLAGIGNEQFF	TGTGCCAGTAGTATAGGTCTAGCGGGAATCGGTAATGAGCAGTTCTTC	.	TRBV19	TRBJ2-1	TRBD2
CASSIDSTPGPSVREAQYF	TGTGCCAGTAGTATAGATTCCACTCCGGGACCCTCGGTCCGAGAGGCCCAGTACTTC	.	TRBV19	TRBJ2-5	.
CATSDSVSGTDTQYF	TGTGCCACCAGTGATTCAGTTTCTGGCACAGATACGCAGTATTTT	.	TRBV24-1	TRBJ2-3	.
CASSLATSYEQYF	TGCGCCAGCAGCTTGGCCACGTCGTACGAGCAGTACTTC	.	TRBV5-1	TRBJ2-7	.
CASSPTGANVLTF	TGCGCCAGCAGCCCCACTGGGGCCAACGTCCTGACTTTC	.	TRBV4-3	TRBJ2-6	.
CASSFGLYEQYF	TGTGCCAGCAGCTTTGGCCTGTACGAGCAGTACTTC	few	TRBV7-9	TRBJ2-7	.
CASSSRDFSYNSPLHF	TGTGCCAGTAGTTCGAGAGACTTCTCCTATAATTCACCCCTCCACTTT	.	TRBV19	TRBJ1-6	.
CASSLGLAGGGRRYNEQFF	TGTGCCAGCAGCCTAGGACTAGCGGGAGGTGGGAGGAGGTACAATGAGCAGTTCTTC	.	TRBV7-9	TRBJ2-1	TRBD2
CASSRIGVCTSGRSNYNEQFF	TGCGCCAGCAGTCGCATCGGAGTCTGTACTAGCGGGAGGTCCAACTACAATGAGCAGTTCTTC	.	TRBV23-1	TRBJ2-1	TRBD2
CASSLRTGGPDTQYF	TGTGCCAGCAGCTTACGCACAGGGGGCCCAGATACGCAGTATTTT	.	TRBV11-1	TRBJ2-3	TRBD1
CASSPRASGRSPNTGELFF	TGTGCCAGCTCACCACGGGCTAGCGGGAGGTCCCCGAACACCGGGGAGCTGTTTTTT	.	TRBV18	TRBJ2-2	TRBD2
CASSLRGSNQPQHF	TGTGCCAGCAGTCTTCGGGGTAGCAATCAGCCCCAGCATTTT	.	TRBV27	TRBJ1-5	.
CASSLQGANNNSPLHF	TGTGCCAGCAGCTTACAGGGGGCGAACAATAATTCACCCCTCCACTTT	.	TRBV11-2	TRBJ1-6	TRBD1
CASVRGSRETQYF	TGTGCCAGCGTCCGGGGATCGCGGGAGACCCAGTACTTC	.	TRBV6-6	TRBJ2-5	.
CASTLGAYNSPLHF	TGCGCCAGCACTCTGGGGGCCTATAATTCACCCCTCCACTTT	.	TRBV10-1	TRBJ1-6	.
CASSEVASTDTQYF	TGTGCCAGCAGTGAAGTAGCGAGCACAGATACGCAGTATTTT	.	TRBV2	TRBJ2-3	.
CASKEAPTTNEKLFF	TGTGCCAGCAAAGAGGCCCCAACAACTAATGAAAAACTGTTTTTT	.	TRBV2	TRBJ1-4	.
CASSLEQGARGYTF	TGTGCCAGCAGCTTAGAACAGGGGGCGCGAGGCTACACCTTC	.	TRBV11-2	TRBJ1-2	TRBD1
CASSVGDRGYEQYF	TGTGCCAGCAGCGTAGGGGACAGAGGCTACGAGCAGTACTTC	.	TRBV9	TRBJ2-7	TRBD1
CASSDNGLRTDTQYF	TGTGCCAGCAGTGACAACGGACTCCGCACAGATACGCAGTATTTT	once	TRBV2	TRBJ2-3	.